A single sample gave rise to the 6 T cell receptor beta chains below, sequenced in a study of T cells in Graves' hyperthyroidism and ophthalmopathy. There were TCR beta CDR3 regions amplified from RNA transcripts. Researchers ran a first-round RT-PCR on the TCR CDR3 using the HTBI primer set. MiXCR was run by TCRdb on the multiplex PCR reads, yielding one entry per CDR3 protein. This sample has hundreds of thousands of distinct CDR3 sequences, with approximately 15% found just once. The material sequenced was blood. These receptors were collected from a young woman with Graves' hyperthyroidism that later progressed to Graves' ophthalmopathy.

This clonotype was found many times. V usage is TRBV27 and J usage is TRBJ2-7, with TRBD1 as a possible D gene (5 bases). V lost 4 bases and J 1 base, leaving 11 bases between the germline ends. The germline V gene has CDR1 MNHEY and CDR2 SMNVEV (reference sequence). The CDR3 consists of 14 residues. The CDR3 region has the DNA TGTGCCAGCAGTTATAAACAGGATTCCTACGAGCAGTACTTC. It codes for CASSYKQDSYEQYF.

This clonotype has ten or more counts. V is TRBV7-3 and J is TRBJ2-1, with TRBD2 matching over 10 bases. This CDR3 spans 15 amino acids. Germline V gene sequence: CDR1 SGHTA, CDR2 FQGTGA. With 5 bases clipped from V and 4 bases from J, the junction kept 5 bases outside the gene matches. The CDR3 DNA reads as TGTGCCAGCAGCCAGGTACTAGCGGGGTACAATGAGCAGTTCTTC. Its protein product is CASSQVLAGYNEQFF.

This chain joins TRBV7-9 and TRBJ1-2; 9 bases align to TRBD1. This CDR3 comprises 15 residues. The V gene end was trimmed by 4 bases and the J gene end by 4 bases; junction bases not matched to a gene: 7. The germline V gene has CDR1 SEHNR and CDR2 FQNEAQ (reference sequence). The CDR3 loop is CASSSRTGETYGYTF. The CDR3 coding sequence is TGTGCCAGCAGCTCCCGGACAGGGGAAACCTATGGCTACACCTTC.

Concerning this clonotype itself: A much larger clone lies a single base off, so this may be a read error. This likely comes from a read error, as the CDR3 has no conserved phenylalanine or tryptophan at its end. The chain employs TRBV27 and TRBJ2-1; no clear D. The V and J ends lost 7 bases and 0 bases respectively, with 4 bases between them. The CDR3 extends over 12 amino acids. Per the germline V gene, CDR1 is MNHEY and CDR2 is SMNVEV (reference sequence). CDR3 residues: CASIGSYNEQFS. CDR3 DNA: TGTGCCAGCATTGGCTCCTACAATGAGCAGTTCTCC.

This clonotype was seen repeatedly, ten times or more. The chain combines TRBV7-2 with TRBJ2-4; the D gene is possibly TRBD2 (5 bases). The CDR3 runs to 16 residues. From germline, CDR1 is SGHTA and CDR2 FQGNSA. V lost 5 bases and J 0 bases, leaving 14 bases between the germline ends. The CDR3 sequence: CASSKTRELAKNIQYF. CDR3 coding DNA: TGTGCCAGCAGCAAAACTAGGGAACTAGCCAAAAACATTCAGTACTTC.

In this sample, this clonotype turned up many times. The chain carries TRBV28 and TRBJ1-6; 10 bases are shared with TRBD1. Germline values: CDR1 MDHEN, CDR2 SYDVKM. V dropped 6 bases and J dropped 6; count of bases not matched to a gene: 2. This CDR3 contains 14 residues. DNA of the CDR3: TGTGCCAGCAGGAGACAGGGGGCTAATTCACCCCTCCACTTT. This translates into CASRRQGANSPLHF.